The present entry profiles one TCR beta chain with its context. The V and J ends lost 7 bases and 5 bases respectively, with 20 bases between them. CDR3 length: 15 amino acids. Per germline, CDR1 MDHEN and CDR2 SYDVKM. These data are taken from a study of control samples from healthy donors and cancer patients. Libraries were prepared by immunoSEQ multiplex PCR; TCRdb keeps only in-frame clonotypes and omits some of them. Of around 150,000 clones listed, roughly 94% were seen once; the top ten hold 13% to 15%. J is TRBJ2-5 and V is TRBV28, with a possible D match to TRBD1 (6 bases). The source material was PBMCs. The sequence was obtained from a man aged 55 to 70 with colorectal cancer. This CDR3 is CASTRDTPLWETQYF. CDR3 DNA: TGTGCCAGCACCCGGGACACCCCCCTTTGGGAGACCCAGTACTTC.